This T cell receptor (beta chain) was captured by sequencing in a study of technical replicates of blood from a few donors (dated 2017 in TCRdb). The germline V gene (reference sequence) gives CDR1 as SGHNT and CDR2 as YYREEE. At the junction V is shortened by 7 bases and J by 4 bases; bases outside the gene matches: 6. The CDR3 holds 13 amino acids from the cysteine to the phenylalanine. The entry retains the CDR3 DNA only, 39 bases that are in frame from base 1. Points on this clone: It has no known antigen specificity. Base qualities are not provided; no much larger clone lies one nucleotide away.

Library generation was performed with the immunoSEQ multiplex PCR assay. This is the immuneACCESS table as TCRdb keeps it, with only in-frame sequences that have V and J called. A part of the clones is gone; compared with another copy, unresolved V genes explain less than half, and the rest is unexplained. The sample records over 75,000 clones, approximately 96% of which are singletons. The ten largest account for approximately 0.2% of the sample. The sequence joins TRBV5-4 to TRBJ2-3, with 7 bases matching TRBD1. Sample: T cells isolated from PBMCs. The origin of this receptor is a human donor in good health. Here the CDR3 is given as CASREQGPDTQYF. The nucleotide sequence is given as TGTGCCAGCCGGGAACAGGGGCCAGATACGCAGTATTTT.